This TCR beta chain was sequenced in a study of cytomegalovirus exposure and HLA in healthy donors. Study details: Most genotyped donors, about four fifths of more than 300, had Caucasian-associated genetic ancestry. Whole-study findings and limits: An apparent linkage of common viral pathogens to several of the most significant clusters emerged in a later analysis. An analysis that came later showed most CMV-associated TCR beta chains appearing HLA-restricted.

Vbeta (60) and Jbeta (13) primers were used in the PCR. The protocol was immunoSEQ multiplex PCR, while the TCRdb copy is restricted to in-frame clones and leaves out a portion. The table has over 50,000 clones, 55% to 75% seen once. This CDR3 has 16 amino acids. From germline, CDR1 is MNHNY and CDR2 SVGAGI (reference sequence). The junction had 7 bases not matched to a gene; V was cut back by 3 bases and J by 4 bases. This clone has a handful of counts. Its antigen remains unidentified. The chain couples TRBV6-6 to TRBJ1-2; 11 bases map to TRBD1. The sequenced material came from PBMCs. The clonotype comes from a man in his forties or fifties in good health and CMV-seropositive. This CDR3 reads CASSYQAGQGAYGYTF. As DNA, the CDR3 is TGTGCCAGCAGTTATCAGGCCGGACAGGGGGCCTATGGCTACACCTTC.